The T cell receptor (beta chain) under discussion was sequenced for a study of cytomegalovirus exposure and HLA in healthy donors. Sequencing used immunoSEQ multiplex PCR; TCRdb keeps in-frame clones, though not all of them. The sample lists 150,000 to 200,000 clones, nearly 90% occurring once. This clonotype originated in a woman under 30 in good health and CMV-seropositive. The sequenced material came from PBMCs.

In nucleotides, the CDR3 is TGCGCCAGCAGCTGGGGACAGACCTACGAGCAGTACTTC. Its translation is CASSWGQTYEQYF. V and J are TRBV5-1 and TRBJ2-7; TRBD1 matches 7 bases. Germline lookup yields CDR1 SGHRS and CDR2 YFSETQ. The CDR3 totals 13 residues. Germline trimming cut 3 bases from V and 2 bases from J; bases unmatched to any gene: 2.